One and the same sample provided the 19 T cell receptor beta chains below, sequenced in a study of shared clonotypes between healthy human individuals. Naive CD8 cells, CD45RO-negative and positively selected for CCR7, excluded terminally differentiated effector memory CD45RA+ cells. Some clones are missing from TCRdb's copy, which holds only in-frame ones; the method was immunoSEQ multiplex PCR. The sample comprises millions of clones, under 95% of which are singletons, and 1.5% to 2% rests with the top ten. The sequenced sample was naive CD8+ T cells from PBMCs. These receptors all stem from a man younger than 35 in good health. Some clones in this sample may be carry-over from other donors' samples.

The rearrangement joins TRBV28 to TRBJ2-7; 9 nucleotides agree with TRBD1. From germline, CDR1 is MDHEN and CDR2 SYDVKM. This CDR3 comprises 16 residues. The trim removed 5 bases at V and 5 bases at J, leaving 13 bases unmatched. CDR3 in amino acids: CASSPTGTGIGDEQYF. The DNA for the CDR3 is TGTGCCAGCAGTCCCACCGGGACAGGGATCGGAGACGAGCAGTACTTC. Together with reference TRBV28 and TRBJ2-7, the CDR3 gives the full variable domain: DVKVTQSSRYLVKRTGEKVFLECVQDMDHENMFWYRQDPGLGLRLIYFSYDVKMKEKGDIPEGYSVSREKKERFSLILESASTNQTSMYLCASSPTGTGIGDEQYFGPGTRLTVT.

The gene calls are TRBV7-9 and TRBJ1-2, with 7 bases identical to TRBD1. CDR1 SEHNR and CDR2 FQNEAQ come from the germline V gene (reference sequence). V lost 7 bases and J lost 4; bases outside the gene matches: 6. This CDR3 spans 13 amino acids. The CDR3: CASTTGTVYGYTF. The CDR3 DNA follows: TGTGCCAGCACCACCGGGACAGTCTATGGCTACACCTTC.

The rearrangement joins TRBV11-2 to TRBJ2-7; TRBD2 agrees at 8 bases. In germline, CDR1 is SGHAT, CDR2 FQNNGV. The CDR3 covers 14 residues. The ends lost 3 bases at V and 3 bases at J; junction bases unmatched: 4. The CDR3 sequence: CASSFGGRRYEQYF. CDR3 DNA sequence: TGTGCCAGCAGCTTCGGCGGGAGGCGCTACGAGCAGTACTTC.

The chain recombines TRBV29-1 with TRBJ1-2; TRBD1 matches at 7 bases. The CDR3 loop spans 11 amino acids. Germline loops: CDR1 SQVTM, CDR2 ANQGSEA. With 5 bases clipped from V and 8 bases from J, the junction kept 5 bases outside the gene matches. DNA for the CDR3: TGCAGCGTTCTCCAGGGGGGAGGCTACACCTTC. Translated, it gives CSVLQGGGYTF.

The chain recombines TRBV5-1 with TRBJ2-7, with D possibly being TRBD1 (5 bases). Germline CDR1 SGHRS, CDR2 YFSETQ. The CDR3 spans 15 residues. V was cut by 5 bases and J by 3 bases, with 18 bases left in between. CDR3 coding DNA: TGCGCCAGCAGGCCAGCCGGTCAGGGCCTCTACGAGCAGTACTTC. It is translated as CASRPAGQGLYEQYF.

The chain links TRBV6-7 to TRBJ1-1, with D perhaps TRBD1 (6 bases). TRBV6-7 is known as an ORF, though its function is uncertain. Trimming removed 6 bases at V and 3 bases at J, with 23 bases between. There are 17 residues in the CDR3. The CDR3 sequence is CASRYDRRNPSDTEAFF. The CDR3 DNA follows: TGTGCCAGCAGATACGACAGGCGGAACCCTTCGGACACTGAAGCTTTCTTT.

With respect to this clone: Other DNA sequences within the sample encode an identical CDR3. The J gene is TRBJ1-1, the V gene TRBV27, with D hard to call. The length of the CDR3 is 14 residues. V lost 2 bases and J lost 0, with 7 bases in between. CDR1 is MNHEY, CDR2 SMNVEV, per germline (reference sequence). CDR3 amino acids: CASSLNRLNTEAFF. CDR3 nucleotides: TGTGCCAGCAGTTTAAATAGGTTGAACACTGAAGCTTTCTTT.

The chain recombines TRBV27 with TRBJ1-1; no clear D. The CDR3 loop spans 14 amino acids. Trimming stripped 4 bases from V and 4 bases from J, with 13 bases between. From germline, CDR1 is MNHEY and CDR2 SMNVEV (reference sequence). The CDR3 coding sequence is TGTGCCAGCAGTTCTCCGGGAATGGGCACTGAAGCTTTCTTT. As protein: CASSSPGMGTEAFF.

The V gene is TRBV14, the J gene TRBJ2-2; 7 nucleotides line up with TRBD2. Germline V gives CDR1 SGHDN, CDR2 FVKESK. Trimming took 1 base from V and 3 from J; bases not matched to a gene: 8. The CDR3 runs to 17 residues. The CDR3 loop is CASSQGLEREDTGELFF. The CDR3 DNA reads as TGTGCCAGCAGCCAAGGGCTGGAACGGGAGGACACCGGGGAGCTGTTTTTT.

The chain links TRBV5-1 to TRBJ2-3, with no clear D. V was cut by 3 bases and J by 4 bases, with 9 bases left in between. The CDR3 sequence is 13 residues long. Germline CDR1 SGHRS, CDR2 YFSETQ. CDR3 amino acids: CASSWDDADTQYF. The DNA for the CDR3 is TGCGCCAGCAGCTGGGATGACGCAGATACGCAGTATTTT.

The rearrangement joins TRBV19 to TRBJ2-7; no clear D. This CDR3 has 15 amino acids. Germline assignment: CDR1 LNHDA and CDR2 SQIVND (reference sequence). V was shortened by 2 bases and J by 5 bases, with 16 bases between the two germline ends. This chain's CDR3 is CASSINPSLVNEQYF. As DNA, the CDR3 is TGTGCCAGTAGTATAAATCCCTCCCTAGTCAACGAGCAGTACTTC.

The chain links TRBV29-1 to TRBJ2-5; D remains unclear. The CDR3 totals 14 residues. In germline, CDR1 is SQVTM, CDR2 ANQGSEA. Trimming cost V 8 bases and J 4 bases, with 20 bases left between them. In nucleotides, the CDR3 is TGCAGCCCCCTCAGTGGCGTTTCGGGAGAGACCCAGTACTTC. It is translated as CSPLSGVSGETQYF.

The rearrangement uses TRBV6-5 and TRBJ2-3; D unclear. Looked up from germline, CDR1 is MNHEY and CDR2 is SVGAGI. V was trimmed by 0 bases and J by 2 bases, leaving 12 bases between them. This CDR3 comprises 16 residues. Written as DNA, the CDR3 is TGTGCCAGCAGTTACTCGAGGAATCTTTACACAGATACGCAGTATTTT. This codes for CASSYSRNLYTDTQYF.

The chain couples TRBV28 to TRBJ1-4; 8 bases map to TRBD1. The CDR3 runs 17 residues. V shed 5 bases, J shed 7 bases, and the junction held 15 bases outside the gene matches. Germline V CDR1 and CDR2: MDHEN, SYDVKM. CDR3: CASSLRTDRGRGEKLFF. The CDR3 DNA is TGTGCCAGCAGTCTTCGCACCGACAGGGGACGAGGTGAAAAACTGTTTTTT.

The chain combines TRBV28 with TRBJ2-1, with 14 bases matching TRBD2. CDR1 MDHEN and CDR2 SYDVKM come from the germline V gene. V lost 4 bases and J lost 3; bases outside the gene matches: 8. The CDR3 runs to 18 residues. CDR3 nucleotides: TGTGCCAGCAGTTCTGAGACTAGCGGGAGGGCCTTCTACAATGAGCAGTTCTTC. This codes for CASSSETSGRAFYNEQFF.

The chain combines TRBV13 with TRBJ2-5, with D perhaps matching TRBD2 (6 bases). Trimming removed 1 base from V and 5 bases from J, with 11 bases in between. Germline V lookup: CDR1 PRHDT, CDR2 FYEKMQ (reference sequence). There are 14 residues in the CDR3. The CDR3 spells CASSLARGSETQYF. For the CDR3, the DNA is TGTGCCAGCAGCTTAGCTCGGGGGTCGGAGACCCAGTACTTC.

The V gene is TRBV7-9, the J gene TRBJ2-7; D might be TRBD1 or TRBD2, each matching 5 bases. The V end was cut by 1 base, the J end by 1 base, with 14 bases between. Per germline, CDR1 SEHNR and CDR2 FQNEAQ (reference sequence). CDR3 length: 16 residues. CDR3 protein: CASSLGEGTGSYEQYF. DNA of the CDR3: TGTGCCAGCAGCTTAGGTGAGGGGACGGGTTCCTACGAGCAGTACTTC. Full variable domain (outside the CDR3, taken from reference TRBV7-9 and TRBJ2-7): DTGVSQNPRHKITKRGQNVTFRCDPISEHNRLYWYRQTLGQGPEFLTYFQNEAQLEKSRLLSDRFSAERPKGSFSTLEIQRTEQGDSAMYLCASSLGEGTGSYEQYFGPGTRLTVT.

The gene calls are TRBV9 and TRBJ1-2; D call uncertain. Trimming cost V 0 bases and J 2 bases, with 8 bases left between them. This CDR3 region has 14 residues. In germline, CDR1 is SGDLS, CDR2 YYNGEE. The CDR3 DNA reads TGTGCCAGCAGCGTAGAGGCCCGAAACTATGGCTACACCTTC. Translation: CASSVEARNYGYTF.

V gene TRBV5-1 combines with J gene TRBJ2-1, with 10 positions matching TRBD2. The CDR3 runs to 18 residues. Unmatched junction bases numbered 6, after V lost 0 bases and J lost 0 bases. Germline CDR1 SGHRS, CDR2 YFSETQ. The CDR3 region is CASSLALLAGSSYNEQFF. The CDR3 DNA is TGCGCCAGCAGCTTGGCCTTACTAGCGGGAAGCTCCTACAATGAGCAGTTCTTC.